The rows below give T cell receptor beta chains drawn from one sample of a study of T-cell reconstitution after alpha-beta-depleted transplantation in children. TCRdb reanalysed the PCR reads using MiXCR and keeps one entry per CDR3 protein. This table holds 200,000 to 250,000 distinct CDR3 sequences, 11% found once. Source: PBMCs, taken before TCRalphabeta/CD19-depleted stem cell transplant. The receptors were sampled from a child under three years old with acute myeloid leukemia, due to receive a stem cell transplant. CDR3s include the opening cysteine and the closing phenylalanine or tryptophan. The D gene is left open where the match is weak. Expanded clones are given a class, and other clones once, few, many or no size at all.

>TRBD2|TRBV11-3|TRBJ2-1|many
CASSPQGAGHNEQFF
TGTGCCAGCAGCCCTCAGGGAGCGGGACACAATGAGCAGTTCTTC
>TRBD1|TRBV7-2|TRBJ1-5|many
CASSYWTGGNQPQHF
TGTGCCAGCAGCTACTGGACAGGGGGCAATCAGCCCCAGCATTTT
>TRBD1|TRBV6-5|TRBJ1-5|many
CANRNFRDRGYQPQHF
TGTGCCAACCGTAACTTTCGGGACAGGGGCTATCAGCCCCAGCATTTT
>TRBD2|TRBV7-9|TRBJ2-7|NA
CASSTSVYEQYF
TGTGCCAGCAGCACTAGCGTCTACGAGCAGTACTTC
>NA|TRBV12-3/TRBV12-4|TRBJ1-6|many
CASSLLPFPGLPSGPLHF
TGTGCCAGCAGTTTACTACCCTTCCCGGGACTACCCTCCGGTCCCCTCCACTTT
>NA|TRBV7-2|TRBJ1-4|NA
CASSLGSGRSSEKLFF
TGTGCCAGCAGCTTAGGATCGGGACGTTCCAGTGAAAAACTGTTTTTT
>NA|TRBV19|TRBJ1-2|many
CASSIWSLEADGYTF
TGTGCCAGTAGTATTTGGAGTCTCGAGGCGGATGGCTACACCTTC
>TRBD1|TRBV2|TRBJ1-2|many
CASWTGSGYTF
TGTGCCTCTTGGACAGGAAGCGGCTACACCTTC
>TRBD2|TRBV3-1|TRBJ2-1|many
CASSRILAGGYNEQFF
TGTGCCAGCAGCCGCATACTAGCGGGGGGATACAATGAGCAGTTCTTC
>NA|TRBV7-9|TRBJ2-7|many
CASSLAGVNEQYF
TGTGCCAGCAGCTTAGCGGGAGTAAACGAGCAGTACTTC
>NA|TRBV3-1|TRBJ1-5|many
CASSREDQPQHF
TGTGCCAGCAGCCGAGAGGATCAGCCCCAGCATTTT
>TRBD1|TRBV7-9|TRBJ1-5|many
CASSLGTGHQPQHF
TGTGCCAGCAGCCTAGGGACAGGGCACCAGCCCCAGCATTTT
>NA|TRBV29-1|TRBJ2-7|many
CSVDGQPSYEQYF
TGCAGCGTTGATGGGCAGCCTTCCTACGAGCAGTACTTC
>NA|TRBV20-1|TRBJ2-6|many
CIYLRPGANVLTF
TGCATTTACCTTAGGCCTGGGGCCAACGTCCTGACTTTC
>NA|TRBV21-1|TRBJ2-2|many
CASSKVARVYLVTGELFF
TGTGCCAGCAGCAAAGTGGCTAGGGTTTATCTGGTCACCGGGGAGCTGTTTTTT
>NA|TRBV20-1|TRBJ2-7|many
CSAVGPYEQYF
TGCAGTGCCGTCGGTCCGTACGAGCAGTACTTC
>TRBD2|TRBV5-6|TRBJ2-3|many
CASSRGGLGDTQYF
TGTGCCAGCAGCCGCGGGGGGCTCGGAGATACGCAGTATTTT
>NA|TRBV5-1|TRBJ2-4|many
CASSLLADSDIQYF
TGCGCCAGCAGCCTCCTGGCCGACAGTGACATTCAGTACTTC
>TRBD2|TRBV18|TRBJ2-1|many
CASSPRTSGYNEQFF
TGTGCCAGCAGCCCCAGGACTAGCGGTTACAATGAGCAGTTCTTC
>TRBD1|TRBV18|TRBJ1-1|NA
CASSPMGQGTAEAFF
TGTGCCAGCTCACCAATGGGACAGGGGACCGCTGAAGCTTTCTTT
>NA|TRBV25-1|TRBJ1-2|many
CASSGMTANYGYTF
TGTGCCAGCAGTGGGATGACAGCTAACTATGGCTACACCTTC
>TRBD2|TRBV5-1|TRBJ2-1|many
CASSLGTSGRDEQFF
TGCGCCAGCAGCTTGGGGACTAGCGGGAGGGATGAGCAGTTCTTC
>NA|TRBV12-5|TRBJ2-5|many
CASGLSEETQYF
TGTGCTAGTGGTTTGTCGGAAGAGACCCAGTACTTC
>TRBD1|TRBV12-3/TRBV12-4|TRBJ2-4|many
CASSPDRVKNIQYF
TGTGCCAGCAGTCCCGACAGGGTCAAAAACATTCAGTACTTC
>NA|TRBV4-3|TRBJ2-1|many
CASSQTSPHNEQFF
TGCGCCAGCAGCCAAACTTCCCCACACAATGAGCAGTTCTTC
>TRBD1|TRBV5-1|TRBJ2-5|many
CASSLGDRQETQYF
TGCGCCAGCAGCTTGGGGGACAGACAAGAGACCCAGTACTTC
>TRBD2|TRBV12-3/TRBV12-4|TRBJ2-3|many
CASSPGTGGEDF
TGTGCCAGCAGTCCCGGGACGGGAGGGGAAGATTTT
>NA|TRBV28|TRBJ1-2|many
CASSPWQVDVYGYTF
TGTGCCAGCAGCCCCTGGCAGGTGGACGTCTATGGCTACACCTTC
>NA|TRBV5-1|TRBJ2-1|NA
CASSLGTNRRNEQFF
TGCGCCAGCAGCTTGGGAACTAACCGAAGGAATGAGCAGTTCTTC
>NA|TRBV12-3/TRBV12-4|TRBJ2-2|many
CASSLRPGRDGELFF
TGTGCCAGCAGTTTAAGACCAGGGCGGGACGGGGAGCTGTTTTTT
>TRBD1|TRBV27|TRBJ2-1|many
CASSLYRTGGAYNEQFF
TGTGCCAGCAGTTTATACCGGACAGGGGGAGCCTACAATGAGCAGTTCTTC
>TRBD1|TRBV7-8|TRBJ1-5|NA
CASSLAGTGLGNQPQHF
TGTGCCAGCAGCTTAGCGGGGACAGGGTTGGGAAATCAGCCCCAGCATTTT
>NA|TRBV12-3/TRBV12-4|TRBJ1-1|many
CASSLTSKVSEAFF
TGTGCCAGCAGTTTAACATCTAAAGTCTCGGAAGCTTTCTTT
>NA|TRBV20-1|TRBJ2-5|many
CSARIRSRETQYF
TGCAGTGCTCGTATCCGCAGTAGGGAGACCCAGTACTTC
>NA|TRBV5-1|TRBJ2-7|many
CASSFTYEQYF
TGCGCCAGCAGCTTTACCTACGAGCAGTACTTC
>NA|TRBV7-2|TRBJ2-5|many
CASSPQTGGETQYF
TGTGCCAGCAGCCCCCAAACCGGAGGAGAGACCCAGTACTTC
>NA|TRBV7-9|TRBJ1-4|many
CASSIDRLLNEKLFF
TGTGCCAGCAGCATAGACAGACTCCTTAATGAAAAACTGTTTTTT
>TRBD1|TRBV2|TRBJ1-5|NA
CASTGGRGIQPQHF
TGTGCCAGCACCGGGGGCAGGGGGATTCAGCCCCAGCATTTT
>NA|TRBV5-1|TRBJ2-2|many
CASSLGYRDTGELFF
TGCGCCAGCAGCTTGGGCTACAGGGACACCGGGGAGCTGTTTTTT
>NA|TRBV2|TRBJ1-2|many
CASSETHRRQYGYTF
TGTGCCAGCAGTGAAACCCACCGAAGGCAGTATGGCTACACCTTC
>NA|TRBV24-1|TRBJ2-3|many
CATSDSRRGRDTQYF
TGTGCCACCAGCGACTCCCGCCGGGGACGGGATACGCAGTATTTT
>NA|TRBV5-8|TRBJ2-5|many
CASVGHLRETQYF
TGTGCCAGCGTGGGACATCTACGGGAGACCCAGTACTTC
>NA|TRBV20-1|TRBJ1-1|many
CSAREESGGVPEAFF
TGCAGTGCTAGAGAGGAGTCAGGTGGGGTGCCTGAAGCTTTCTTT
>NA|TRBV2|TRBJ2-7|many
CASSESGREQYF
TGTGCCAGCAGTGAATCGGGACGCGAGCAGTACTTC
>TRBD2|TRBV20-1|TRBJ2-1|many
CSARGTLAEPESYNEQFF
TGCAGTGCTAGAGGGACACTAGCGGAGCCCGAGTCCTACAATGAGCAGTTCTTC
>TRBD2|TRBV6-2/TRBV6-3|TRBJ2-3|many
CASSYSPGLADCTDTQYF
TGTGCCAGCAGTTACTCGCCCGGACTAGCGGACTGCACAGATACGCAGTATTTT
>NA|TRBV5-1|TRBJ2-7|many
CASSPGPRDGNYEQYF
TGCGCCAGCAGCCCCGGACCCCGGGACGGGAACTACGAGCAGTACTTC
>NA|TRBV25-1|TRBJ1-5|NA
CASSGDLYNQPQHF
TGTGCCAGCAGTGGGGACCTGTACAATCAGCCCCAGCATTTT
>TRBD2|TRBV12-3/TRBV12-4|TRBJ2-1|many
CASSLAGAGNEQFF
TGTGCCAGCAGCCTAGCGGGAGCTGGAAATGAGCAGTTCTTC
>NA|TRBV25-1|TRBJ2-2|many
CASSPGRGWTGELFF
TGTGCCAGCAGTCCCGGGCGGGGTTGGACCGGGGAGCTGTTTTTT
>NA|TRBV5-1|TRBJ2-3|many
CASSIDGFTDTQYF
TGCGCCAGCAGCATCGACGGATTCACAGATACGCAGTATTTT
>NA|TRBV9|TRBJ2-3|many
CASSVGGLSTDTQYF
TGTGCCAGCAGCGTAGGGGGACTTAGCACAGATACGCAGTATTTT
>NA|TRBV12-3/TRBV12-4|TRBJ1-1|few
CASRGTYTEAFF
TGTGCCAGCAGGGGGACCTACACTGAAGCTTTCTTT
>TRBD2|TRBV19|TRBJ2-1|NA
CASTSYTSGYNEQFF
TGTGCCAGTACAAGCTATACTAGCGGTTACAATGAGCAGTTCTTC